The present entry profiles one T cell receptor (beta chain) with its context. The antigen it recognizes is unknown. Base qualities are not provided; no much larger clone lies one nucleotide away. The sample originates from a study of PD-1 blockade in classical Hodgkin lymphoma (TCRdb year 2020). In terms of the full investigation: Nivolumab dosing was 3 mg/kg intravenously every 2 weeks, continuing until either disease progression or unacceptable toxicity. To define a peripheral blood immune signature of response to PD-1 blockade in classical Hodgkin lymphoma, the study combined TCR beta sequencing with CyTOF. Results and caveats for the whole study, not just this receptor: A significant rise by C4D1 was seen in CD4+ but not CD8+ TCR diversity (p=0.0027 vs p=0.16), with the rise being most apparent in complete responders (p=0.02). The study was limited to a single clinical trial cohort, and causes of repertoire differences, possibly disease activity or prior therapy, remained undefined. Lower diversity was observed in patients in whom nivolumab was started less than 1 year after ASCT, and these patients were excluded from later analyses so that confounding by immune reconstitution would be avoided. Baseline TCR diversity was reported as lower in newly diagnosed patients than in healthy donors, and lower still in relapsed/refractory patients. Trial patients achieving complete response had baseline diversity similar to newly diagnosed patients, whereas partial responders and progressors had significantly lower diversity.

Genomic DNA was extracted with the Qiagen DNeasy kit from unsorted PBMCs and from negatively selected CD4+ and CD8+ fractions. Using primers that anneal to V and J segments, immunoSEQ multiplex PCR amplified the TCR beta CDR3 regions. Amplification bias was minimized using a synthetic immune receptor repertoire, and residual bias was removed computationally after sequencing. Turning to the authors' computational methods: Custom Python scripts were used to quantify repertoire diversity as the Shannon entropy index. The unsorted, CD4+ and CD8+ repertoires were each analyzed separately, with the exception of combined analyses, where CD4+ and CD8+ sequences were merged in silico. Clonal expansion was defined as at least a 2-fold frequency increase after treatment relative to C1D1, with a pseudocount of 0.5 for undetected baseline clones. Singleton clones were defined as clones with 0 or 1 copy at C1D1, and non-singleton clones were defined as clones with 2 or more copies. Clones expanded in unsorted samples were annotated as CD4+, CD8+ or unknown by matching protein sequences in sorted samples from the same patient. Wilcoxon tests on paired samples were used to test changes in diversity from C1D1 to C4D1. In its TCRdb copy, this immuneACCESS table keeps in-frame sequences only and misses some clones. Where compared with another copy, unresolved V genes explain less than half of these, and the others have no known cause. For V, J and clone size, that table is used; D and trimming come from the DNA. The table for this sample lists 30,000 to 40,000 clones; roughly 80% of them were counted only once. The top ten hold 30% to 35% of the sample.

The CDR3 sequence holds 13 residues, the cysteine and phenylalanine included. The entry retains the CDR3 DNA only, 39 bases that are in frame from base 1. V ends up 9 bases short and J 0 bases short, with an unmatched junction base count of 3. CDR1 and CDR2 (LNHDA, SQIVND) derive from the germline V gene (reference sequence). The time point label on this specimen signifies: cycle 1 day 1 (C1D1), immediately before nivolumab initiation. All trial patients had relapsed after autologous stem cell transplantation, with cohorts A, B and C differing in prior brentuximab vedotin exposure. The trial cohort was composed of around 60 patients with relapsed/refractory classical Hodgkin lymphoma, for whom complete response, partial response or progressive disease was recorded as best overall response. In the multi-cohort phase II CheckMate 205 trial, trial patients received single-agent nivolumab. An independent review committee assessed best overall response by applying the 2007 International Working Group response criteria. PBMCs from the trial were collected at three points: immediately before nivolumab initiation (C1D1), and during therapy at cycle 2 day 1 and cycle 4 day 1. Peripheral blood was collected in 8 mL Vacutainer Cell Preparation Tubes, from which PBMCs were isolated by centrifugation and then cryopreserved.

The material was peripheral blood mononuclear cells (PBMCs), obtained at baseline. The source is a human donor with classical Hodgkin lymphoma. The sequence links TRBV19 to TRBJ2-5, with TRBD2 identical over 8 junction bases. The DNA sequence is TGTGCCAGCAGCGGGGGCCACCAAGAGACCCAGTACTTC. It specifies CASSGGHQETQYF. When the CDR3 is completed using the reference TRBV19 and TRBJ2-5 genes on either side, the full variable domain is DGGITQSPKYLFRKEGQNVTLSCEQNLNHDAMYWYRQDPGQGLRLIYYSQIVNDFQKGDIAEGYSVSREKKESFPLTVTSAQKNPTAFYLCASSGGHQETQYFGPGTRLLVL.